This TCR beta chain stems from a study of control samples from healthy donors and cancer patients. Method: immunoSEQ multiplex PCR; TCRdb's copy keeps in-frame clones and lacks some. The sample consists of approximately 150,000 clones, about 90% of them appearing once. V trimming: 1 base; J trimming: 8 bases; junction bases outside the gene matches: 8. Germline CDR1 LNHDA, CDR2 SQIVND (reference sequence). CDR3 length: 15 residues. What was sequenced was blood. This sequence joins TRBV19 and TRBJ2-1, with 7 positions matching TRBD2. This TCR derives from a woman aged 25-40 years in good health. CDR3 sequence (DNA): TGTGCCAGTAGTATAGGGACTAGGCTTGCCGATGAGCAGTTCTTC. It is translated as CASSIGTRLADEQFF.